The next 32 T cell receptor beta chains were all read from a single sample in a study of shared clonotypes between healthy human individuals. The repertoire was sequenced with immunoSEQ multiplex PCR; TCRdb's copy has only in-frame clones and lacks some. The profile shows over 1.4 million clones, about 96% of them singletons. The sequenced material came from naive CD4+ T cells sorted from blood. Subset here: CD45RA+ positively selected. All receptors come from a man aged 25 to 40 in good health.

V is TRBV11-2 and J is TRBJ2-2; D is uncertain. CDR3 length: 12 residues. Germline CDR1 reads SGHAT; CDR2 reads FQNNGV. With 6 bases removed from V and 7 bases from J, the gap between germline ends came to 9 bases. The chain's CDR3 is CASRKTLGELFF. DNA of the CDR3: TGTGCCAGCAGAAAGACTCTCGGGGAGCTGTTTTTT.

The chain recombines TRBV15 with TRBJ1-2; D uncertain. The CDR3 has 14 residues. CDR1 and CDR2 (germline): LNHNV, YYDKDF (reference sequence). V gave up 1 base and J gave up 6 bases, with 12 bases separating them. CDR3 protein: CATSRANRRNGYTF. In DNA form, the CDR3 reads TGTGCCACCAGCAGAGCCAACAGACGGAATGGCTACACCTTC. Combining the CDR3 with reference TRBV15 and TRBJ1-2 gives the whole variable domain DAMVIQNPRYQVTQFGKPVTLSCSQTLNHNVMYWYQQKSSQAPKLLFHYYDKDFNNEADTPDNFQSRRPNTSFCFLDIRSPGLGDTAMYLCATSRANRRNGYTFGSGTRLTVV.

As for this clone: Other nucleotide sequences in the sample specify the same CDR3. This chain links TRBV2 with TRBJ2-1; D remains unclear. V was trimmed by 5 bases and J by 3 bases, leaving 2 bases between them. The CDR3 sequence is 11 residues long. CDR1 and CDR2 (germline): SNHLY, FYNNEI. CDR3 in amino acids: CASSLYNEQFF. The CDR3 DNA reads as TGTGCCAGCAGTCTCTACAATGAGCAGTTCTTC. Full variable domain (outside the CDR3, taken from reference TRBV2 and TRBJ2-1): EPEVTQTPSHQVTQMGQEVILRCVPISNHLYFYWYRQILGQKVEFLVSFYNNEISEKSEIFDDQFSVERPDGSNFTLKIRSTKLEDSAMYFCASSLYNEQFFGPGTRLTVL.

The chain combines TRBV11-3 with TRBJ2-1; 11 bases are a match to TRBD1. V was pared by 6 bases and J by 7 bases, with 11 bases of the junction left unmatched. The V gene's germline CDR1 is SGHNT and CDR2 YENEEA. CDR3 length equals 16 residues. CDR3 coding DNA: TGTGCCAGCAGTCACGGACAGGGGGCGGTGAGAAATGAGCAGTTCTTC. Amino acids: CASSHGQGAVRNEQFF.

The CDR3 reads CASKGGQNNQPQHF. The CDR3, as DNA: TGTGCCAGCAAAGGAGGACAGAACAATCAGCCCCAGCATTTT. This sequence joins TRBV28 and TRBJ1-5; tentative D call: TRBD1 (6 bases). The CDR3 runs to 14 residues. The V end lost 7 bases, the J end lost 3 bases, and 13 bases lay between the germline ends. Germline CDR1 reads MDHEN; CDR2 reads SYDVKM.

J is TRBJ2-7 and V is TRBV19; 12 positions match TRBD2. The germline gives CDR1 LNHDA, CDR2 SQIVND (reference sequence). This CDR3 has 16 residues. Trimming removed 5 bases from V and 2 bases from J; junction bases left unmatched: 7. The CDR3 nucleotides read TGTGCCAGTAGTTTCACCCTAGCGGGAGGGCCCTACGAGCAGTACTTC. It is translated as CASSFTLAGGPYEQYF.

The rearrangement joins TRBV10-2 to TRBJ2-3; D unclear. V dropped 5 bases and J dropped 5 bases, with 5 bases sitting between them. In germline, CDR1 is WSHSY, CDR2 SAAADI. The CDR3 contains 11 residues. CDR3 sequence (DNA): TGCGCCAGCAGTATTAAAGATACGCAGTATTTT. Translated, it gives CASSIKDTQYF.

This chain links TRBV29-1 with TRBJ2-5, with 9 bases matching TRBD2. The CDR3 covers 11 residues. The V and J ends lost 8 bases and 12 bases, in that order; junction bases with no gene match: 10. Germline CDR1 and CDR2: SQVTM and ANQGSEA. The DNA for the CDR3 is TGCAGCCAGTGGACTAGCGAACGGGAGTACTTC. Encoded protein: CSQWTSEREYF.

The chain carries TRBV11-2 and TRBJ2-5; 7 nucleotides match TRBD2. The CDR3 extends over 16 amino acids. Germline V gene lookup returns CDR1 SGHAT and CDR2 FQNNGV. V lost 5 bases, J lost 5 bases, and 14 bases stayed unmatched. The CDR3 DNA follows: TGTGCCAGCAGCGCCCCCCCGGCGGGAGTGGGTGAGACCCAGTACTTC. Its translation: CASSAPPAGVGETQYF.

This sequence joins TRBV19 and TRBJ2-7, with TRBD2 matching 13 bases. Germline V CDR1 and CDR2: LNHDA, SQIVND (reference sequence). The CDR3 consists of 16 residues. J gave up 5 bases and V 4 bases, and 8 bases lay outside the gene matches. This CDR3 is CASSTEGLAGVDEQYF. The CDR3 DNA is TGTGCCAGTAGTACGGAAGGACTAGCGGGAGTAGACGAGCAGTACTTC.

On this clone itself: Other DNA sequences in the sample encode the same CDR3. This CDR3 is CASSYNRGLTGELFF. CDR3 bases: TGTGCCAGCAGTTACAACAGGGGGCTGACCGGGGAGCTGTTTTTT. The chain joins TRBV6-5 to TRBJ2-2; 9 bases line up with TRBD1. The CDR3 length is 15 residues. V gave up 2 bases and J gave up 5 bases; unmatched junction bases: 3. Per germline, CDR1 MNHEY and CDR2 SVGAGI.

The rearrangement uses TRBV19 and TRBJ1-2; D remains ambiguous. V lost 6 bases to trimming and J lost 4 bases, with 15 bases between them. The germline V gene has CDR1 LNHDA and CDR2 SQIVND (reference sequence). CDR3 length: 14 residues. CDR3 sequence: CASSSRTVIYGYTF. For the CDR3, the DNA is TGTGCCAGTAGCAGCCGGACGGTGATCTATGGCTACACCTTC. Drawing the rest from reference TRBV19 and TRBJ1-2, the complete variable domain is DGGITQSPKYLFRKEGQNVTLSCEQNLNHDAMYWYRQDPGQGLRLIYYSQIVNDFQKGDIAEGYSVSREKKESFPLTVTSAQKNPTAFYLCASSSRTVIYGYTFGSGTRLTVV.

V is TRBV20-1 and J is TRBJ2-7; 12 bases match TRBD2. This CDR3 comprises 11 residues. Trimming cost V 6 bases and J 9 bases; bases outside gene matches: 3. Germline lookup yields CDR1 DFQATT and CDR2 SNEGSKA (reference sequence). DNA for the CDR3: TGCAGTGCAAGACTAGCGGGAGCGCAGTACTTC. Translated: CSARLAGAQYF.

This clone was seen only once. The CDR3 nucleotides are TGCGCCAGCAGCTTAACAACTCCAAACACTGAAGCTTTCTTT. Amino acid sequence: CASSLTTPNTEAFF. The chain carries TRBV5-1 and TRBJ1-1, with unresolved D. The CDR3 contains 14 residues. Germline lookup yields CDR1 SGHRS and CDR2 YFSETQ. The V and J ends lost 2 bases and 2 bases respectively, with 10 bases between them.

This rearrangement joins TRBV5-4 to TRBJ2-3; 7 nucleotides line up with TRBD2. Per germline, CDR1 SGHNT and CDR2 YYREEE (reference sequence). This CDR3 spans 15 amino acids. The J segment lost 2 bases and the V segment lost 4 bases, leaving 7 bases of the junction unmatched. CDR3 coding DNA: TGTGCCAGCAGCACAATCACTAGCGCCACAGATACGCAGTATTTT. It is translated as CASSTITSATDTQYF.

V gene TRBV28 combines with J gene TRBJ1-1; 10 nucleotides line up with TRBD1. The ends lost 3 bases at V and 11 bases at J; junction bases unmatched: 9. The CDR3 loop spans 14 amino acids. Looked up from germline, CDR1 is MDHEN and CDR2 is SYDVKM. The CDR3 coding sequence is TGTGCCAGCAGTTTCCGCGACAGGGGGCAGAAGGCTTTCTTT. Translation gives CASSFRDRGQKAFF.

A single count supports this clone. J is TRBJ2-3 and V is TRBV5-5, with 9 nucleotides matching TRBD2. This CDR3 spans 17 amino acids. V was clipped by 3 bases and J by 1 base; unmatched bases: 9. CDR1 is SGHKS, CDR2 YYEKEE, per germline (reference sequence). The CDR3 sequence is CASSSIGLAGRTDTQYF. DNA of the CDR3: TGTGCCAGCAGCTCGATAGGGCTAGCGGGACGCACAGATACGCAGTATTTT.

CDR3 sequence (DNA): TGTGCCAGCAGCAAAAAAGGTCCAGCAGATACGCAGTATTTT. Encoded protein: CASSKKGPADTQYF. The chain joins TRBV14 to TRBJ2-3; no definite D call. Germline V gene data show CDR1 as SGHDN and CDR2 as FVKESK. The CDR3 runs 14 residues. The ends were cut back, 5 bases at V and 4 bases at J, with 13 bases in the middle.

The chain carries TRBV18 and TRBJ1-5, with D perhaps TRBD1 (5 bases). This CDR3 is 13 amino acids long. Deletions cut 6 bases from V and 1 base from J, with 7 bases between. Germline V lookup: CDR1 KGHSH, CDR2 LQKENI. In DNA, the CDR3 is TGTGCCAGCTCGGACAAGAGCAATCAGCCCCAGCATTTT. It translates to CASSDKSNQPQHF.

Remarks on this clone: Other nucleotide sequences in the sample specify the same CDR3. V gene TRBV9 combines with J gene TRBJ2-3, with unresolved D. Germline V gives CDR1 SGDLS, CDR2 YYNGEE. Between the trimmed V and J ends, which lost 0 bases and 4 bases, there was a span of 3 bases. The CDR3 totals 12 residues. CDR3 region: CASSVGADTQYF. The CDR3 nucleotides read TGTGCCAGCAGCGTAGGCGCAGATACGCAGTATTTT.

There are a few counts of this clone. The chain links TRBV5-4 to TRBJ2-3; possibly TRBD2 for D (6 bases). Germline V gene data show CDR1 as SGHNT and CDR2 as YYREEE (reference sequence). Trimming removed 1 base at V and 1 base at J, with 10 bases between. The CDR3 spans 15 residues. The CDR3, as DNA: TGTGCCAGCAGCTTGCGGGAGTTAGGCACAGATACGCAGTATTTT. This encodes CASSLRELGTDTQYF. The complete variable domain, with remaining parts taken from reference TRBV5-4 and TRBJ2-3, reads ETGVTQSPTHLIKTRGQQVTLRCSSQSGHNTVSWYQQALGQGPQFIFQYYREEENGRGNFPPRFSGLQFPNYSSELNVNALELDDSALYLCASSLRELGTDTQYFGPGTRLTVL.

This chain connects TRBV28 to TRBJ2-7, with 10 bases lining up with TRBD2. Losses at the gene ends were 6 bases for V and 6 bases for J; bases not matched to a gene: 11. The V gene's germline CDR1 is MDHEN and CDR2 SYDVKM. There are 15 residues in the CDR3. CDR3 DNA sequence: TGTGCCAGCAGACTACCAGCGGGAGGGCATTTCGAGCAGTACTTC. Residues: CASRLPAGGHFEQYF.

On this clone: This specimen includes other DNA sequences encoding the same CDR3. The V call is TRBV6-5, the J call TRBJ2-7; D is perhaps TRBD1 (5 bases). Germline assignment: CDR1 MNHEY and CDR2 SVGAGI. The CDR3 extends over 11 amino acids. V was pared by 6 bases and J by 2 bases, with 5 bases between. CDR3 protein: CASRGAYEQYF. Written as DNA, the CDR3 is TGTGCCAGCAGAGGGGCCTACGAGCAGTACTTC.

The chain is built from TRBV15 and TRBJ2-3; D ambiguous. V was pared by 7 bases and J by 1 base, with 9 bases between. Germline V lookup: CDR1 LNHNV, CDR2 YYDKDF (reference sequence). CDR3 length: 13 residues. Written as DNA, the CDR3 is TGTGCCACCAAGAGAAGGGGCACAGATACGCAGTATTTT. Its protein product is CATKRRGTDTQYF.

This chain joins TRBV5-1 and TRBJ2-5, with 8 bases lining up with TRBD2. The CDR3 contains 14 residues. Trimming removed 1 base from V and 4 bases from J; junction bases left unmatched: 3. From germline, CDR1 is SGHRS and CDR2 YFSETQ. CDR3 residues: CASSLQSGRETQYF. CDR3 DNA: TGCGCCAGCAGCTTGCAGAGCGGGAGAGAGACCCAGTACTTC.

The chain carries TRBV19 and TRBJ2-2; the match to TRBD1 covers 7 bases. Trimming took 4 bases from V and 5 from J; bases not matched to a gene: 4. Germline V gene data show CDR1 as LNHDA and CDR2 as SQIVND (reference sequence). The CDR3 spans 14 residues. The CDR3 protein is CASSTSQGTGELFF. The CDR3, as DNA: TGTGCCAGTAGTACCTCACAGGGGACCGGGGAGCTGTTTTTT.

The V gene is TRBV5-6, the J gene TRBJ1-1; the D is unclear. CDR1 SGHDT and CDR2 YYEEEE come from the germline V gene. The CDR3 has 13 amino acids. Trimming took 0 bases from V and 4 from J, leaving 7 bases between them. Here the CDR3 DNA reads TGTGCCAGCAGCTTGGTGGTGTTCACTGAAGCTTTCTTT. It yields the protein CASSLVVFTEAFF.

The chain links TRBV5-4 to TRBJ2-5; a possible D gene is TRBD1 (6 bases). Trimming shortened V by 3 bases and J by 5 bases, and 11 bases separated the two germline ends. This CDR3 is built from 13 residues. Germline V lookup: CDR1 SGHNT, CDR2 YYREEE (reference sequence). CDR3 DNA: TGTGCCAGCAGCTCACAGGGCAGGGAGACCCAGTACTTC. It specifies CASSSQGRETQYF.

The genes are TRBV6-4 and TRBJ2-7; D may be TRBD1 or TRBD2 (6 bases each). Looked up from germline, CDR1 is MRHNA and CDR2 is SNTAGT. This CDR3 region has 14 residues. Deletions cut 3 bases from V and 3 bases from J, with 12 bases between. DNA of the CDR3: TGTGCCAGCAGTGAGGAGGGGGGTCTCTACGAGCAGTACTTC. Its protein product is CASSEEGGLYEQYF.

The rearrangement uses TRBV5-6 and TRBJ2-1; the D gene is possibly TRBD2 (5 bases). There are 15 residues in the CDR3. The V gene's germline CDR1 is SGHDT and CDR2 YYEEEE. The V end lost 3 bases, the J end lost 2 bases, and 12 bases lay between the germline ends. This CDR3 is CASSWWGATYNEQFF. The CDR3 region has the DNA TGTGCCAGCAGCTGGTGGGGAGCCACCTACAATGAGCAGTTCTTC.

The CDR3 coding sequence is TGTGCCAGTAGTTCTAACAGGGGGTCCGACAATGAGCAGTTCTTC. As protein: CASSSNRGSDNEQFF. This chain connects TRBV19 to TRBJ2-1; 8 bases align to TRBD1. This CDR3 is built from 15 residues. Unmatched junction bases numbered 8, after V lost 5 bases and J lost 5 bases. In germline, CDR1 is LNHDA, CDR2 SQIVND (reference sequence).

V is TRBV9 and J is TRBJ2-5, with D possibly TRBD2 on 5 matching bases. In germline, CDR1 is SGDLS, CDR2 YYNGEE. V lost 0 bases, J lost 5 bases, and 11 bases lay in between. The CDR3 is 14 residues long. The CDR3 spells CASSVGRTWETQYF. In nucleotides, the CDR3 is TGTGCCAGCAGCGTAGGAAGGACTTGGGAGACCCAGTACTTC.